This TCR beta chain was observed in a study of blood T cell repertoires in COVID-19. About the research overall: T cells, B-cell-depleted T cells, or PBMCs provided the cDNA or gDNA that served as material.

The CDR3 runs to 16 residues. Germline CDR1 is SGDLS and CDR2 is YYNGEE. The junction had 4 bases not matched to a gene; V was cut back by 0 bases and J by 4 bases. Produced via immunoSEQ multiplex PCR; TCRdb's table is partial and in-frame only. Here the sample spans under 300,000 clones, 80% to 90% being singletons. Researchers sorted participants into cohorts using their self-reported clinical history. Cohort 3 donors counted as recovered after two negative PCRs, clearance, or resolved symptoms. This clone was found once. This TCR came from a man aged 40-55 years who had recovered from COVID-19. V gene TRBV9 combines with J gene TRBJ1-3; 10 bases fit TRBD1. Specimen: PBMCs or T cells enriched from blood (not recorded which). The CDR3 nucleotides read TGTGCCAGCAGCGTAGTAGGGACAGGGGCCGGAAACACCATATATTTT. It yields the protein CASSVVGTGAGNTIYF. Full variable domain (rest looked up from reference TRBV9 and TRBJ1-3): DSGVTQTPKHLITATGQRVTLRCSPRSGDLSVYWYQQSLDQGLQFLIQYYNGEERAKGNILERFSAQQFPDLHSELNLSSLELGDSALYFCASSVVGTGAGNTIYFGEGSWLTVV.